This is a list of T cell receptor beta chains from one sample in a study of blood T cell repertoires in COVID-19. The method was immunoSEQ multiplex PCR; TCRdb's version includes in-frame clones alone and lacks a portion of them. Here the sample spans 150,000 or so clones, approximately 85% being singletons. Sequenced material: peripheral blood. These receptors all come from a man in his 60s with COVID-19, enrolled during active disease. Both conserved end residues are trimmed from each CDR3. Fields, in order: V gene, J gene, CDR3 protein.

TRBV27	TRBJ2-2	ASRGTLASSTGELF
TRBV9	TRBJ1-2	ASSPGSNYGYT
TRBV12-5	TRBJ1-1	ASGRQEFTEAF
TRBV5-4	TRBJ2-2	ASSFSGQGSFSGELF
TRBV6-1	TRBJ1-1	ASSEAEDRGDTEAF
TRBV2	TRBJ2-5	ASRGGRETQY
TRBV18	TRBJ2-3	ASQTASTDTQY
TRBV7-3	TRBJ2-7	ASSIQPGQGFEQY
TRBV7-3	TRBJ2-5	ASSFGGPQETQY
TRBV19	TRBJ2-3	ASSIQDSSTDTQY
TRBV15	TRBJ1-1	ATSRDRRLVGDTEAF
TRBV27	TRBJ1-1	ASRLKGQRLTEAF
TRBV5-6	TRBJ2-7	ASSLVQGSYEQY
TRBV28	TRBJ2-1	ASSFPHRTSGDYNEQF
TRBV19	TRBJ1-1	ASRQDRDTEAF
TRBV24-1	TRBJ2-5	ATSPADSRGETQY
TRBV5-6	TRBJ1-1	ASSLLNRMNTEAF
TRBV7-2	TRBJ2-1	ASSLEGGGAWNEQF
TRBV5-6	TRBJ1-2	ASSYSGTGSYGYT
TRBV7-3	TRBJ1-1	ASTQTGGITEAF
TRBV3-1/TRBV3-2	TRBJ1-5	ASSQFSDSNQPQH
TRBV3-1/TRBV3-2	TRBJ1-5	ASSQGVGGNQPQH
TRBV14	TRBJ2-2	ASSQDRGLAGSSGELF
TRBV18	TRBJ1-4	ASSPDRAGFEKLF
TRBV5-6	TRBJ1-2	ASSLVQGNNYGYT
TRBV24-1	TRBJ2-1	ATSDPGTGNINEQF
TRBV4-3	TRBJ2-7	ASSQGTGLYEQY
TRBV28	TRBJ2-4	ASSPGQGGTFQY
TRBV2	TRBJ1-5	ASSDYRSSNQPQH